The 20 T cell receptor beta chains below were found in one sample sequenced in a study of cytomegalovirus exposure and HLA in healthy donors. Measured with immunoSEQ multiplex PCR; TCRdb has only the in-frame clones, and not every one. The data show over 85,000 clones, roughly 89% seen once. Material: PBMCs. These receptors came from a woman aged 18-30 years in good health and CMV-seronegative.

This chain connects TRBV27 to TRBJ2-5; a weak D match, TRBD1 (6 bases). CDR3 length equals 13 residues. The germline CDR1 and CDR2 sequences are MNHEY and SMNVEV (reference sequence). Trimming cost V 3 bases and J 7 bases, with 12 bases left between them. In DNA, the CDR3 is TGTGCCAGCAGTTTCGACAGGTCCGGGACCCAGTACTTC. It translates to CASSFDRSGTQYF.

This clone occurred once. The chain couples TRBV4-3 to TRBJ2-5; 16 bases match TRBD2. Losses at the gene ends were 4 bases for V and 1 base for J; bases not matched to a gene: 6. The CDR3 is 18 amino acids. Germline CDR1 and CDR2: LGHNA and YSLEER. CDR3 nucleotide sequence: TGCGCCAGCAGCCTGGGACTAGCGGGGGGGCCCCCCCAAGAGACCCAGTACTTC. Translated: CASSLGLAGGPPQETQYF.

The chain uses TRBV30 and TRBJ2-1; D call uncertain. The CDR3 has 14 residues. V was pared by 3 bases and J by 2 bases, with 11 bases between. Germline CDR1 reads GTSNPN; CDR2 reads SVGIG (reference sequence). The CDR3 nucleotides read TGTGCCTGGAGGCCCTTCCAGGCCTACAATGAGCAGTTCTTC. Protein sequence: CAWRPFQAYNEQFF.

This clone was detected once. V gene TRBV5-4 combines with J gene TRBJ1-3; D perhaps matches TRBD1 (5 bases). CDR1 SGHNT and CDR2 YYREEE come from the germline V gene (reference sequence). The CDR3 spans 16 residues. The V end lost 3 bases, the J end lost 5 bases, and 18 bases lay between the germline ends. DNA for the CDR3: TGTGCCAGCAGCTCGGGTCGGGGCGGGATGCGAAACACCATATATTTT. This sequence encodes CASSSGRGGMRNTIYF. Variable domain in full (rest from reference TRBV5-4 and TRBJ1-3): ETGVTQSPTHLIKTRGQQVTLRCSSQSGHNTVSWYQQALGQGPQFIFQYYREEENGRGNFPPRFSGLQFPNYSSELNVNALELDDSALYLCASSSGRGGMRNTIYFGEGSWLTVV.

The chain employs TRBV2 and TRBJ1-2, with 9 bases lining up with TRBD1. Germline lookup yields CDR1 SNHLY and CDR2 FYNNEI. The J segment lost 7 bases and the V segment lost 6 bases, leaving 9 bases of the junction unmatched. The CDR3 consists of 14 residues. CDR3 bases: TGTGCCAGCAGGGTGACAGGGGGAGAGGTTGGCTACACCTTC. Translation gives CASRVTGGEVGYTF.

The chain employs TRBV28 and TRBJ1-2; D is possibly TRBD1 (6 bases). The length of the CDR3 is 14 residues. Germline V gene lookup returns CDR1 MDHEN and CDR2 SYDVKM. V was clipped by 2 bases and J by 5 bases, with 12 bases between them. The CDR3 DNA sequence: TGTGCCAGCAGTTTACGACAGGACGGGTATGGCTACACCTTC. Translated, it gives CASSLRQDGYGYTF.

This clone is a singleton in its sample. The chain recombines TRBV2 with TRBJ1-5; 8 nucleotides line up with TRBD1. There are 15 residues in the CDR3. V dropped 6 bases and J dropped 3; count of bases not matched to a gene: 7. Looked up from germline, CDR1 is SNHLY and CDR2 is FYNNEI. The CDR3 reads CASRYSTGVNQPQHF. The CDR3 DNA is TGTGCCAGCAGATATTCGACAGGGGTCAATCAGCCCCAGCATTTT.

The chain recombines TRBV28 with TRBJ2-7; TRBD2 matches at 9 bases. V dropped 6 bases and J dropped 5; count of bases not matched to a gene: 8. This CDR3 region has 14 residues. Looked up from germline, CDR1 is MDHEN and CDR2 is SYDVKM. CDR3: CASRLASGANEQYF. The DNA for the CDR3 is TGTGCCAGCAGGCTCGCTAGCGGGGCGAACGAGCAGTACTTC. The full variable domain, rest sourced from reference TRBV28 and TRBJ2-7, is DVKVTQSSRYLVKRTGEKVFLECVQDMDHENMFWYRQDPGLGLRLIYFSYDVKMKEKGDIPEGYSVSREKKERFSLILESASTNQTSMYLCASRLASGANEQYFGPGTRLTVT.

Written as DNA, the CDR3 is TGCGCCAGCAGCCAAGGAGGGTCCCCTGAAGCTTTCTTT. Translation gives CASSQGGSPEAFF. The rearrangement joins TRBV4-1 to TRBJ1-1; D not certain. The germline gives CDR1 MGHRA, CDR2 YSYEKL. The CDR3 spans 13 residues. V lost 1 base and J lost 6, with 9 bases in between.

The chain couples TRBV15 to TRBJ2-7; possible D gene TRBD2, 6 bases. The CDR3 is made up of 17 amino acids. V gave up 0 bases and J gave up 0 bases, with 15 bases separating them. Germline V gene data show CDR1 as LNHNV and CDR2 as YYDKDF (reference sequence). The CDR3, as DNA: TGTGCCACCAGCAGAGATCGTAGTACTAGCAGCTCCTACGAGCAGTACTTC. It translates to CATSRDRSTSSSYEQYF.

V gene TRBV4-2 combines with J gene TRBJ2-1, with 12 bases lining up with TRBD2. V dropped 0 bases and J dropped 7; count of bases not matched to a gene: 10. The length of the CDR3 is 18 residues. Per the germline V gene, CDR1 is LGHNA and CDR2 is YNFKEQ. CDR3 bases: TGTGCCAGCAGCCAAGATCTCCTAGCGGGAGGGCCTAAGAATGAGCAGTTCTTC. Protein sequence: CASSQDLLAGGPKNEQFF.

This clone turned up a few times. The V gene is TRBV4-2, the J gene TRBJ2-7; no reliable D call. Trimming pared 2 bases from V and 2 bases from J, leaving 10 bases between. The germline gives CDR1 LGHNA, CDR2 YNFKEQ. The length of the CDR3 is 14 residues. For the CDR3, the DNA is TGTGCCAGCAGCCAAAACACAGAGCCCTACGAGCAGTACTTC. It is translated as CASSQNTEPYEQYF.

The CDR3 DNA is TGTGCCAGCAGCAAAGCGCTTCAGGGGCGGAGTGAAAAACTGTTTTTT. This codes for CASSKALQGRSEKLFF. The chain combines TRBV21-1 with TRBJ1-4; TRBD1 was called by the table and not checked on the DNA. TRBV21-1 is a documented pseudogene. This CDR3 has 16 residues.

V gene TRBV6-1 combines with J gene TRBJ1-5, with 8 bases aligning to TRBD1. V trimming: 0 bases; J trimming: 5 bases; junction bases outside the gene matches: 6. The CDR3 extends over 16 amino acids. Germline values: CDR1 MNHNS, CDR2 SASEGT. The CDR3 coding sequence is TGTGCCAGCAGTGAAGCGCTCGGGACAGGCTATCAGCCCCAGCATTTT. Translating gives CASSEALGTGYQPQHF.

V is TRBV29-1 and J is TRBJ1-3, with a possible D match to TRBD1 (6 bases). The germline V and J ends were trimmed by 4 bases and 1 base, with 11 bases remaining between them. Germline assignment: CDR1 SQVTM and CDR2 ANQGSEA. CDR3 length: 14 residues. CDR3 loop: CSVAPRGSGNTIYF. The CDR3 coding sequence is TGCAGCGTTGCCCCGAGGGGGTCTGGAAACACCATATATTTT. The whole variable domain, remainder taken from reference TRBV29-1 and TRBJ1-3, is SAVISQKPSRDICQRGTSLTIQCQVDSQVTMMFWYRQQPGQSLTLIATANQGSEATYESGFVIDKFPISRPNLTFSTLTVSNMSPEDSSIYLCSVAPRGSGNTIYFGEGSWLTVV.

The genes are TRBV6-5 and TRBJ2-1, with no clear D. Germline CDR1 MNHEY, CDR2 SVGAGI. This CDR3 has 14 amino acids. The V and J ends lost 0 bases and 2 bases respectively, with 5 bases between them. The CDR3 reads CASSYSSAYNEQFF. The CDR3 nucleotides read TGTGCCAGCAGTTACTCGAGCGCCTACAATGAGCAGTTCTTC.

The chain joins TRBV13 to TRBJ2-4, with D tentatively TRBD1 (6 bases). The CDR3 covers 14 residues. Per germline, CDR1 PRHDT and CDR2 FYEKMQ (reference sequence). V lost 3 bases and J 8 bases, leaving 14 bases between the germline ends. CDR3 nucleotide sequence: TGTGCCAGCAGCTTTAATGGGGGCCGAGACATTCAGTACTTC. Translating it yields CASSFNGGRDIQYF.

V usage is TRBV28 and J usage is TRBJ1-5; the D is unclear. Germline loops: CDR1 MDHEN, CDR2 SYDVKM. The CDR3 runs to 11 residues. Between the trimmed V and J ends, which lost 3 bases and 11 bases, there was a span of 8 bases. CDR3 sequence reads: CASSLGSSQHF. The CDR3 region has the DNA TGTGCCAGCAGTTTGGGGAGCTCCCAGCATTTT.

This clone was recorded only once. The chain has TRBV6-6 and TRBJ1-1; tentatively, D is TRBD1 (6 bases). The CDR3 runs 15 residues. Trimming stripped 5 bases from V and 1 base from J, with 14 bases between. The germline V gene has CDR1 MNHNY and CDR2 SVGAGI (reference sequence). CDR3 loop: CASSNYRVENTEAFF. CDR3 in DNA: TGTGCCAGCAGTAACTACAGGGTCGAGAACACTGAAGCTTTCTTT.

The chain is built from TRBV7-3 and TRBJ2-1; TRBD2 might be the D (6 bases). Germline loops: CDR1 SGHTA, CDR2 FQGTGA. V was clipped by 3 bases and J by 5 bases, with 14 bases between them. The CDR3 covers 15 residues. CDR3 sequence: CASSLDWGLHNEQFF. The CDR3 DNA sequence: TGTGCCAGCAGCTTGGATTGGGGACTCCACAATGAGCAGTTCTTC.